The rows below give T cell receptor beta chains drawn from one sample of a study of blood T cells in healthy people across ages. MiXCR, run by TCRdb on the 5' RACE reads, gives a single entry per CDR3 protein. The sample shows about 570,000 distinct CDR3 sequences, approximately 25% of them seen only once. Material: blood. Receptor source: a woman between 65 and 79 years old in good health. Each CDR3 is given with its conserved first and last residue. A D gene is named only where the DNA matches it firmly. Size values are once, few and many counts, or a class for expanded clones, and some rows have none.

J gene,clone size,D gene,V gene,CDR3 DNA,CDR3 protein
TRBJ1-2,once,-,TRBV20-1,TGCAGTGCTAGAGACGCATCCAACTATGGCTACACCTTC,CSARDASNYGYTF
TRBJ2-7,-,-,TRBV20-1,TGCAGTGCTATATTAGGAGGGAGCACCTACGAGCAGTACTTC,CSAILGGSTYEQYF
TRBJ1-2,-,-,TRBV18,TGTGCCAGCTCTCCCGGACTCCAAACCCGCTACACCTTC,CASSPGLQTRYTF
TRBJ2-5,few,-,TRBV7-2,TGTGCCAGCAGCTTAGCAGACAGTGGATTGGAGACCCAGTACTTC,CASSLADSGLETQYF
TRBJ2-7,few,TRBD1,TRBV5-1,TGCGCCAGCAGCTACGGGACAGGGAGGTCCTACGAGCAGTACTTC,CASSYGTGRSYEQYF
TRBJ2-2,-,-,TRBV20-1,TGCAGTGCTAGAGATGGGCGGCAGGGGAACACCGGGGAGCTGTTTTTT,CSARDGRQGNTGELFF
TRBJ1-1,-,-,TRBV9,TGTGCCAGCAGCGGTGAAGTTGGGACTGAAGCTTTCTTT,CASSGEVGTEAFF
TRBJ2-1,-,TRBD2,TRBV27,TGTGCCAGCAGTCCAACCGACAGGGGACTAGCGGGGGGTTACAATGAGCAGTTCTTC,CASSPTDRGLAGGYNEQFF
TRBJ1-2,-,TRBD1,TRBV29-1,TGCAGCGTTGAGACAGGGGCCCCTCCTTTCTATGGCTACACCTTC,CSVETGAPPFYGYTF
TRBJ2-1,few,TRBD2,TRBV13,TGTGCCAGCAGCCCAGGGACTAGCGGACCCCTTACCTACGATGAGCAGTTCTTC,CASSPGTSGPLTYDEQFF
TRBJ1-2,few,-,TRBV5-1,TGCGCCAGCAGCTTGGAGGGGTGGCCGTATGGCTACACCTTC,CASSLEGWPYGYTF
TRBJ1-6,many,-,TRBV14,TGTGCCAGCAGCACAACAGGGAGGTGGTCACCCCTCCACTTT,CASSTTGRWSPLHF
TRBJ2-3,few,TRBD2,TRBV29-1,TGCAGCGTTGGGACGGCGGGGGGGCGGGCAGATACGCAGTATTTT,CSVGTAGGRADTQYF
TRBJ2-2,few,TRBD1,TRBV20-1,TGCAGTGCTAGGGACAGGGGGGCCGCCGGGGAGCTGTTTTTT,CSARDRGAAGELFF
TRBJ2-5,-,-,TRBV12-3/TRBV12-4,TGTGCCTGCAGTTTCTACACGGGTGGTGAGACCCAGTACTTC,CACSFYTGGETQYF
TRBJ1-4,-,-,TRBV3-1,TGTGCCAGCAGCCAAGGTGGGTCGACGGGAGAAAAACTGTTTTTT,CASSQGGSTGEKLFF
TRBJ2-7,few,-,TRBV7-7,TGTGCTAGCAGCCGAGTGACGGCGAGCGAGCAGTACTTC,CASSRVTASEQYF
TRBJ1-1,-,-,TRBV20-1,TGCAGTGCTAGAGATCGGCCAGGGAGCACTGAAGCTTTCTTT,CSARDRPGSTEAFF
TRBJ2-1,-,-,TRBV30,TGTGCCTGGAGTTCCTGGGACTCCCTCGGTCGCAATGAGCAGTTCTTC,CAWSSWDSLGRNEQFF
TRBJ2-1,-,TRBD2,TRBV5-5,TGTGCCAGCAGCGACACTAGCGGGGGCAATGAGCAGTTCTTC,CASSDTSGGNEQFF
TRBJ2-1,few,TRBD2,TRBV11-1,TGTGCCAGCAGCTTAGCCCCCGGAGCGGGGGCTTACAATGAGCAGTTCTTC,CASSLAPGAGAYNEQFF
TRBJ2-5,few,-,TRBV29-1,TGCAGCGGTGCCGGGACGGCCAGCGGGACCCAGTACTTC,CSGAGTASGTQYF
TRBJ1-6,once,TRBD1,TRBV5-1,TGCGCCAGCAGCTTCTTACAGGGGGCTATAAATTCACCCCTCCACTTT,CASSFLQGAINSPLHF
TRBJ2-1,-,TRBD2,TRBV6-5,TGTGCCAGCAGAAACTCTCTTTTGTTAGCGGGGGGAAATGAGCAGTTCTTC,CASRNSLLLAGGNEQFF
TRBJ1-1,few,-,TRBV3-1,TGTGCCAGCAGCCAAGCGAAACAAGCTTTCTTT,CASSQAKQAFF
TRBJ2-5,few,TRBD2,TRBV7-2,TGTGCCAGCAGCCCCCAGGCTAGCGGAACGGAGACCCAGTACTTC,CASSPQASGTETQYF
TRBJ1-1,many,-,TRBV20-1,TGCAGTGGTCGGCCGGGGGCGAACACTGAAGCTTTCTTT,CSGRPGANTEAFF
TRBJ1-2,few,-,TRBV24-1,TGTGCCATCAGTGATTCCCCCGGCGGAGGAAGCAGCTATGGCTACACCTTC,CAISDSPGGGSSYGYTF
TRBJ2-2,few,-,TRBV5-1,TGCGCCAGCAGCTTGGTAGGAGGGGCCGGTCGGTCGCTAGGGGAGCTGTTTTTT,CASSLVGGAGRSLGELFF
TRBJ2-5,-,-,TRBV5-4,TGTGCCAGCACAGGGGGGGGGTTCCGAGGGTCGGAGACCCAGTACTTC,CASTGGGFRGSETQYF